Below, one TCR beta chain is given with its context. This CDR3 has 12 amino acids. V was shortened by 5 bases and J by 2 bases, with 10 bases between the two germline ends. Germline lookup yields CDR1 SQVTM and CDR2 ANQGSEA. This entry belongs to a study of response to subunit inactivated influenza vaccine. TCRdb redid the calling of the RT-PCR reads with MiXCR, one entry per CDR3 protein. The sample holds 500,000 to 550,000 distinct CDR3 sequences, roughly 23% seen once. The sample was also linked to a second study, of T cells expressing NK-cell markers. This second report adds: UMIs accompanied the 5'RACE template switching by which TCR beta cDNA was made. It was from sorted CD3+CD56+NKG2C+, CD3+CD56+NKG2C- and CD3+CD56-NKG2C+ T cells that TCR beta repertoires came. Several experiments confined sorting to alpha-beta TCR T cells with an anti-gamma-delta TCR antibody. In six donors, dominant NKG2C+ clonotypes were about 1.0-8% of CD8+ T cells. The leading position in the CD3+CD56-NKG2C+ fraction of several donors also went to these clonotypes.

The sequence came from a man aged 45-60 years who received an inactivated influenza vaccine. This chain joins TRBV29-1 and TRBJ2-7; D gene uncertain. Material: CD4+ T cells sorted from PBMCs, obtained 11 to 12 days after vaccination. CDR3 bases: TGCAGCGTTATGGACGGAGCCTACGAGCAGTACTTC. Amino acids: CSVMDGAYEQYF.